The clone carrying this TCR beta chain was picked up many times. Its matching antigen is unknown. This sample is part of a study of T cells in Graves' hyperthyroidism and ophthalmopathy. Study-wide points: Ophthalmopathy, which appeared later, was predicted by the model a median approximately 6.7 months before onset.

V dropped 0 bases and J dropped 1 base, with 9 bases sitting between them. This CDR3 is 15 amino acids long. Germline CDR1 is LGHDT and CDR2 is YNNKEL (reference sequence). RNA transcripts provided the source from which TCR beta CDR3 regions were amplified. A set of HTBI primers served as the primers for a first-round RT-PCR of the TCR CDR3. TCRdb fed the multiplex PCR reads into MiXCR, producing one record per CDR3 protein. Among 500,000 to 600,000 distinct CDR3 sequences, 15% to 20% were seen once, and the ten largest hold about 45%. Under 3 months was the duration of disease in ophthalmopathy patients, who also had a Clinical Activity Score of at least 3 and a NOSPECS grade of at least 4. Lactation, pregnancy, other autoimmune disease or uncontrolled infection excluded patients.

The chain uses TRBV3-1 and TRBJ1-1; perhaps TRBD1 as D (6 bases). The TCR sequence derives from a middle-aged man with Graves' ophthalmopathy. Sequenced sample: blood. CDR3 amino acids: CASSQEGGRNTEAFF. CDR3 nucleotides: TGTGCCAGCAGCCAAGAGGGGGGCCGGAACACTGAAGCTTTCTTT.